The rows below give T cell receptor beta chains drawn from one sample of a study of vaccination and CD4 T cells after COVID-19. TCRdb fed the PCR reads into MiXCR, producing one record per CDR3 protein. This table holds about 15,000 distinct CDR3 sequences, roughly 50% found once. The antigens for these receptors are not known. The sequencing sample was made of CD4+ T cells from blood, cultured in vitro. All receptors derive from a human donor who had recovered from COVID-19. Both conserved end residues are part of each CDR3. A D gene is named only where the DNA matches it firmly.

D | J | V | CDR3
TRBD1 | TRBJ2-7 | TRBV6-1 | CASSPTGGTAYEQYF
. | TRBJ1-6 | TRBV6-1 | CASSEVGGRSPLHF
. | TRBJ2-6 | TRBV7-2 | CASSLGGAGANVLTF
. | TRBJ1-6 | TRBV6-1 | CASRPNRVQGSPLHF
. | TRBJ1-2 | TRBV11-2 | CASSPGQAYGYTF
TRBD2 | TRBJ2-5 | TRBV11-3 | CASSLAWTSGGPPQETQYF
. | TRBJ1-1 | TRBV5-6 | CASSAGPGRMNTEAFF
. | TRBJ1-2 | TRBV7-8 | CASSFGQTVGYGYTF
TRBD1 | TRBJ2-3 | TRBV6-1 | CASRWTGGTDTQYF
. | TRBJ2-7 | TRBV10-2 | CASSVGVRQGRSEQYF
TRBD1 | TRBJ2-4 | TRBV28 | CASSSGDRGRGNIQYF
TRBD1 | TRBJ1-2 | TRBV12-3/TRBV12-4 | CASSYRDRPNYGYTF
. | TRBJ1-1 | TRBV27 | CASSFGGRATEAFF
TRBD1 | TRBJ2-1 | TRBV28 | CASSSAGQGGNEQFF
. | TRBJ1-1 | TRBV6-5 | CASSYSTRSEAFF
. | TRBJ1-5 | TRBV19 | CASSILRGPGQPQHF
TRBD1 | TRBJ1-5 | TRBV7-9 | CASSWGTGIQPQHF
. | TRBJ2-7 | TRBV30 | CAWSVYYEQYF
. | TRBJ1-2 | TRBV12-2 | CASRFKGGRDYGYTF
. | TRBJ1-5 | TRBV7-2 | CASSLHPGPFSNQPQHF
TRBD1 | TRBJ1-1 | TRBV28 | CASSIRTGTYTEAFF
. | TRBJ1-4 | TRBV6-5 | CASSYSRPQGGEKLFF
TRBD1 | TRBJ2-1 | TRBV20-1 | CSAILAGGIVKGNEQFF
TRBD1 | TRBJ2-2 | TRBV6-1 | CASRFTGGTGELFF
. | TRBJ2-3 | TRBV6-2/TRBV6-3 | CASRPVGSTDTQYF
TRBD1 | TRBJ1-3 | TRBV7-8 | CASSPGGTGDSGNTIYF
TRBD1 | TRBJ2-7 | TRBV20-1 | CSTRGTGRYEQYF
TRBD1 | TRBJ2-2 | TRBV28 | CASSPQGAITGELFF
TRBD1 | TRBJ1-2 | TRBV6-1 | CASSPGQGRGGYTF
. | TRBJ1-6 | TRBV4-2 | CASSLQEAAGDRGSYNSPLHF
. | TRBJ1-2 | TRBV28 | CASNEGPRRSGYTF
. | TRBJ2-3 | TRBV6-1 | CASSRTVTDTQYF
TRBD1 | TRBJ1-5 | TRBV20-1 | CSARADRGNNQPQHF
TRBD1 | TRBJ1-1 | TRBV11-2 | CASSSKPGTGGSLPLEAFF
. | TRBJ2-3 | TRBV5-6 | CASSESADTQYF
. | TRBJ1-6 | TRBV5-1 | CASSLVQGNSPLHF
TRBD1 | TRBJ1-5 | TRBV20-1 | CSARDGRGSSNQPQHF
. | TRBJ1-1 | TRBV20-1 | CSAGNRVGNTEAFF
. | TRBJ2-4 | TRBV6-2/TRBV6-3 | CASSPVTKNIQYF
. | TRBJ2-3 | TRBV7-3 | CASSLTGTDTQYF
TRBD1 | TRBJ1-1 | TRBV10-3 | CAIRGDRGTTEAFF
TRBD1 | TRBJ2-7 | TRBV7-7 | CASSLEQGAYEQYF
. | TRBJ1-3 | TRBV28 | CASSQTGTLGNTIYF
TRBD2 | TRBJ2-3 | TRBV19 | CASGGGSTDTQYF
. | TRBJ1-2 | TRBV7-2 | CASSWQQDGYTF
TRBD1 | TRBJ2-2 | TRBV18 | CASSERTGGRTGELFF
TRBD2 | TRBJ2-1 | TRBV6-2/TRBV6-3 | CASRSLAGGLLEQFF
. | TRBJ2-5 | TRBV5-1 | CASSLGDTLIGQETQYF
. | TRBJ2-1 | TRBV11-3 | CASSFGPTEQFF
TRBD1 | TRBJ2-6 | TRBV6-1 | CASRDGQGKSGANVLTF
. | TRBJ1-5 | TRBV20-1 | CSARSQGYQPQHF
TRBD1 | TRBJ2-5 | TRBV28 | CASRYRGPETQYF
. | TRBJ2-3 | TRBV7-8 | CASIPAESTDTQYF
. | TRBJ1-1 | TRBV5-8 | CASTPRAGRTEAFF
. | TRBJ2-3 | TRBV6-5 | CASSSSGGDTQYF
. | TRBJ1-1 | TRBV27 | CASSLFSLVAKGTPEAFF
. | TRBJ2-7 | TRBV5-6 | CASSPRVGDPFEQYF
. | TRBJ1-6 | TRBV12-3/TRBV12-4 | CASTRKTGYNSPLHF
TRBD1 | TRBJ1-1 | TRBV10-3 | CAISPQGGGAEAFF
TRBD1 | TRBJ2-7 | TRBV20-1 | CSARETGRSEQYF